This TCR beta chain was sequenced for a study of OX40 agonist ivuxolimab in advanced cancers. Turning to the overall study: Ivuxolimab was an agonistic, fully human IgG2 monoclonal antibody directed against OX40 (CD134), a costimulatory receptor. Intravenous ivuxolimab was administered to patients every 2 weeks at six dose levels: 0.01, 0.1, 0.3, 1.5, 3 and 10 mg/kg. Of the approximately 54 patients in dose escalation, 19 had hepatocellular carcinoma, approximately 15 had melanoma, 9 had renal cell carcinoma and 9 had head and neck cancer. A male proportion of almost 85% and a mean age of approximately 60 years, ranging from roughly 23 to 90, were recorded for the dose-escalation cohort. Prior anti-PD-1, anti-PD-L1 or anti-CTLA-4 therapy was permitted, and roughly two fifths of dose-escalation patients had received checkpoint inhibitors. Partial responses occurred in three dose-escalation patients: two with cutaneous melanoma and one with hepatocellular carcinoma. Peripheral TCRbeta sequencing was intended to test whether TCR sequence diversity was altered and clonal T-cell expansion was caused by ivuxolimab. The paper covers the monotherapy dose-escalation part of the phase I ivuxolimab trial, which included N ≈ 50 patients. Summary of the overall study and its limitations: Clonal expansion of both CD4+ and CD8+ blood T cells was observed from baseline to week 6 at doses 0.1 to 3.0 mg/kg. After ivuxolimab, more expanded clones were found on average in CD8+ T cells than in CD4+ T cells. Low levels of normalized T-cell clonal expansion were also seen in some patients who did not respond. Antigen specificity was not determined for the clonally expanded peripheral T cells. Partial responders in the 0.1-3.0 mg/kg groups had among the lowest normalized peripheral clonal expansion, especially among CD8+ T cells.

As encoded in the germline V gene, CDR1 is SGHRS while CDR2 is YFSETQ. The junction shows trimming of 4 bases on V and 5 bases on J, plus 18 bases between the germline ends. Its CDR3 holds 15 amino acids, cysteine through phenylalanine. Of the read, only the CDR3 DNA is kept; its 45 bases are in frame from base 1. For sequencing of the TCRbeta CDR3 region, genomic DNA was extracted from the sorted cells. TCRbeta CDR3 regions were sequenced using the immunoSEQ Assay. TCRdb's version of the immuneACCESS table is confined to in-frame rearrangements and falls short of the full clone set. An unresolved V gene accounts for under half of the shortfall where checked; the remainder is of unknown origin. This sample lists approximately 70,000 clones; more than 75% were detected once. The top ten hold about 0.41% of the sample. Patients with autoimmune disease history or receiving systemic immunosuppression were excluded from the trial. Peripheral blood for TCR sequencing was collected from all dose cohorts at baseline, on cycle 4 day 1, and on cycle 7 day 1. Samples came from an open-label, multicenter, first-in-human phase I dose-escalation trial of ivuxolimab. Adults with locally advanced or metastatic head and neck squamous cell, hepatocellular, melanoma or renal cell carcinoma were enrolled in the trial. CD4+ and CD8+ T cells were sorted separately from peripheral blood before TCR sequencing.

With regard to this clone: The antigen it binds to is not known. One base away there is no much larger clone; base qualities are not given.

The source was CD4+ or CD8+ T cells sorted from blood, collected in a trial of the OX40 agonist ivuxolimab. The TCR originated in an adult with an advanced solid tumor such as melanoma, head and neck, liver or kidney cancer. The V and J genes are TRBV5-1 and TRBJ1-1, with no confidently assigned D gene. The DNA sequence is TGCGCCAGCAGCCCTAGGCAGGCCGGGGAGACTGAAGCTTTCTTT. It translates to CASSPRQAGETEAFF. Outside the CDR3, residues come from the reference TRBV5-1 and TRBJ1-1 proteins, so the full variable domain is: KAGVTQTPRYLIKTRGQQVTLSCSPISGHRSVSWYQQTPGQGLQFLFEYFSETQRNKGNFPGRFSGRQFSNSRSEMNVSTLELGDSALYLCASSPRQAGETEAFFGQGTRLTVV.